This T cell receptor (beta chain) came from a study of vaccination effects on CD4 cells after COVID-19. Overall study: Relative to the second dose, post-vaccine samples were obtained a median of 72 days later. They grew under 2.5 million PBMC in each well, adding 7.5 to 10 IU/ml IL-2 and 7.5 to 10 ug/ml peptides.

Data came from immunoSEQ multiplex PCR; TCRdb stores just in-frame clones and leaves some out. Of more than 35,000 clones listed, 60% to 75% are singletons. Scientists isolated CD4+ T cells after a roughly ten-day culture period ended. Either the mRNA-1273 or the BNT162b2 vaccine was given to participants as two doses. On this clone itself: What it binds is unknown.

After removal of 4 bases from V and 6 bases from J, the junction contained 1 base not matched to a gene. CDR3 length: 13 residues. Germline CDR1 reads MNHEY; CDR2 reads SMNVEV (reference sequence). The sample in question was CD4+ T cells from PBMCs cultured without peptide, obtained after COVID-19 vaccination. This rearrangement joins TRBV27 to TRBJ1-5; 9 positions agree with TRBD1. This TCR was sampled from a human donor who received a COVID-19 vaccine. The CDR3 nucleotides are TGTGCCAGCAGTTGGACAGGGGCTCAGCCCCAGCATTTT. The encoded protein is CASSWTGAQPQHF.